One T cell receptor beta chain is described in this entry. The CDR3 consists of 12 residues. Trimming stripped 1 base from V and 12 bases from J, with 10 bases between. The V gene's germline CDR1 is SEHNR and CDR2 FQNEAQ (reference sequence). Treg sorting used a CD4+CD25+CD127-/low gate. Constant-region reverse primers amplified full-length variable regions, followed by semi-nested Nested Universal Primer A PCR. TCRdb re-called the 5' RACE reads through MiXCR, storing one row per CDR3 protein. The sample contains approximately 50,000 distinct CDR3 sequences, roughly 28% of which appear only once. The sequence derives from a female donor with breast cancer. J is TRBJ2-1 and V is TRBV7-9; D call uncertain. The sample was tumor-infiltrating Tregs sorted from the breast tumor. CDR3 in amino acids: CASSLGSSAQFF. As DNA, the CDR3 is TGTGCCAGCAGCTTAGGGTCAAGTGCGCAGTTCTTC.